A single sample gave rise to the 25 T cell receptor beta chains below, sequenced in a study of T cells in Graves' hyperthyroidism and ophthalmopathy. Amplified TCR beta CDR3 regions derived from RNA transcripts. The study used the HTBI primer set for a first-round RT-PCR of the TCR CDR3. Using its own MiXCR run on the multiplex PCR reads, TCRdb lists one record per CDR3 protein. The sample contains around 290,000 distinct CDR3 sequences, roughly 15% of which appear only once. The sample consisted of blood. The receptor set was obtained from a woman aged 40 to 55 with Graves' hyperthyroidism.

J is TRBJ2-2 and V is TRBV6-1; maybe TRBD2 (5 bases). The germline V gene encodes CDR1 MNHNS and CDR2 SASEGT. CDR3 length: 14 amino acids. V was clipped by 6 bases and J by 4 bases, with 12 bases between them. The CDR3 region has the DNA TGTGCCAGCAGAGCCCGGGGAAGCACCGGGGAGCTGTTTTTT. Amino acid sequence: CASRARGSTGELFF.

This clonotype showed up many times. The chain is built from TRBV6-1 and TRBJ2-7; no clear D. The CDR3 has 12 amino acids. The germline V gene has CDR1 MNHNS and CDR2 SASEGT. Trimming left V 5 bases short and J 4 bases short, with 9 bases between. CDR3: CASSPPLYEQYF. The CDR3 DNA sequence: TGTGCCAGCAGTCCCCCCTTATACGAGCAGTACTTC.

The V gene is TRBV12-3 or TRBV12-4, the J gene TRBJ2-7, with D possibly being TRBD1 or TRBD2 (5 bases each). The CDR3 has 13 amino acids. Between the trimmed V and J ends, which lost 6 bases and 7 bases, there was a span of 16 bases. The CDR3, as DNA: TGTGCCAGCAGCCCGGTGACGGGGCGGGAGCAGTACTTC. It specifies CASSPVTGREQYF.

The chain combines TRBV7-9 with TRBJ2-1, with TRBD2 matching over 11 bases. The ends lost 4 bases at V and 6 bases at J; junction bases unmatched: 8. The CDR3 has 16 residues. CDR1 is SEHNR and CDR2 is FQNEAQ in the germline V gene (reference sequence). CDR3 in amino acids: CASSSFSGRAGNEQFF. DNA for the CDR3: TGTGCCAGCAGCTCTTTTAGCGGGAGGGCGGGCAATGAGCAGTTCTTC.

In this sample, this clonotype turned up many times. This chain joins TRBV2 and TRBJ2-2, with TRBD1 matching over 11 bases. The CDR3 sequence is 15 residues long. The V gene end was trimmed by 7 bases and the J gene end by 4 bases; junction bases not matched to a gene: 5. In germline, CDR1 is SNHLY, CDR2 FYNNEI. CDR3 DNA sequence: TGTGCCAGCATGGGGACAGGGGGAGGCACCGGGGAGCTGTTTTTT. Protein product: CASMGTGGGTGELFF.

This clonotype appeared many times. The CDR3 sequence: CASSAYTGELFF. In DNA form, the CDR3 reads TGTGCCAGCTCAGCTTACACCGGGGAGCTGTTTTTT. This chain connects TRBV18 to TRBJ2-2; no firm D call. The CDR3 has 12 amino acids. Trimming shortened V by 5 bases and J by 3 bases, and 4 bases separated the two germline ends. Germline V gene data show CDR1 as KGHSH and CDR2 as LQKENI.

This clonotype was observed a handful of times. V gene TRBV6-1 combines with J gene TRBJ2-2; D is perhaps TRBD1 (5 bases). The J call is in doubt because the DNA end fits TRBJ1-1 better. The CDR3 contains 12 residues. CDR1 MNHNS and CDR2 SASEGT come from the germline V gene. The chain's CDR3 is CASSQGTRGAFF. CDR3 sequence (DNA): TGTGCCAGCAGTCAGGGAACCCGGGGAGCTTTCTTT.

The chain has TRBV6-1 and TRBJ2-4, with D possibly TRBD1 on 6 matching bases. The CDR3 contains 15 residues. The germline gives CDR1 MNHNS, CDR2 SASEGT. The V end lost 7 bases, the J end lost 1 base, and 14 bases lay between the germline ends. This chain's CDR3 is CASIQGWGAKNIQYF. The CDR3 nucleotides are TGTGCCAGCATTCAGGGGTGGGGGGCCAAAAACATTCAGTACTTC.

This clonotype was recorded many times. This rearrangement joins TRBV6-5 to TRBJ2-1; 7 nucleotides align to TRBD2. This CDR3 contains 16 residues. The germline CDR1 and CDR2 sequences are MNHEY and SVGAGI. V lost 0 bases and J lost 5; bases outside the gene matches: 7. The CDR3: CASSYSMGGLNNEQFF. The CDR3 region has the DNA TGTGCCAGCAGTTACTCGATGGGAGGGCTAAACAATGAGCAGTTCTTC.

This clonotype was observed a few times. A junction boundary mismatches the germline segment, possibly from a read error. The J gene is TRBJ2-6, the V gene TRBV12-3 or TRBV12-4; D might be TRBD1 or TRBD2, each matching 6 bases. This CDR3 is 14 amino acids long. CDR3 sequence: CTSRGGTPANVLTF. DNA for the CDR3: TGTACCAGCAGGGGAGGCACCCCTGCCAACGTCCTGACTTTC.

This clonotype was seen ten or more times. This sequence joins TRBV20-1 and TRBJ1-1; D not certain. The V and J ends lost 4 bases and 6 bases respectively, with 9 bases between them. There are 11 residues in the CDR3. The germline gives CDR1 DFQATT, CDR2 SNEGSKA (reference sequence). CDR3 region: CSAMSQPEAFF. The CDR3 region has the DNA TGCAGTGCTATGTCACAGCCTGAAGCTTTCTTT.

In its sample, this clonotype was seen many times. This chain links TRBV28 with TRBJ1-5, with TRBD1 identical over 11 bases. With 1 base clipped from V and 5 bases from J, the junction kept 4 bases outside the gene matches. The germline V gene has CDR1 MDHEN and CDR2 SYDVKM. The length of the CDR3 is 16 residues. The CDR3 reads CASSLSGTGGYQPQHF. The CDR3 DNA sequence: TGTGCCAGCAGTTTATCTGGGACAGGGGGTTATCAGCCCCAGCATTTT.

This clonotype was found many times. The chain combines TRBV7-9 with TRBJ2-1; TRBD2 matches at 10 bases. Germline V gene lookup returns CDR1 SEHNR and CDR2 FQNEAQ (reference sequence). The CDR3 runs 17 residues. V gave up 8 bases and J gave up 3 bases; unmatched junction bases: 13. CDR3 in DNA: TGTGCCAGCGACGGGAAGGGGGCTAGCGGGGGCTACAATGAGCAGTTCTTC. Protein: CASDGKGASGGYNEQFF.

This clonotype was counted ten times or more. J is TRBJ1-1 and V is TRBV6-1; no reliable D call. The CDR3 has 11 residues. In germline, CDR1 is MNHNS, CDR2 SASEGT. Trimming took off 5 bases at V and 6 bases at J, with 7 bases between the two ends. Here the CDR3 DNA reads TGTGCCAGCAGTCGCGGGCCTGAAGCTTTCTTT. This encodes CASSRGPEAFF.

This clonotype has a count of ten or more. The rearrangement links TRBV9 to TRBJ2-1; tentatively, D is TRBD2 (6 bases). Trimming removed 0 bases at V and 2 bases at J, with 9 bases between. This CDR3 is 15 amino acids long. CDR1 and CDR2 from the germline V gene are SGDLS and YYNGEE. CDR3 residues: CASSVAGGTYNEQFF. CDR3 coding DNA: TGTGCCAGCAGCGTAGCCGGGGGAACCTACAATGAGCAGTTCTTC.

This clonotype was seen more than once but under ten times. The V and J genes are TRBV10-3 and TRBJ2-3, with 16 bases identical to TRBD2. The junction had 9 bases not matched to a gene; V was cut back by 6 bases and J by 6 bases. Per germline, CDR1 ENHRY and CDR2 SYGVKD. The CDR3 is 17 amino acids. The CDR3 sequence is CAIRTGTSGRDLDTQYF. CDR3 in DNA: TGTGCCATCAGGACCGGGACTAGCGGGAGGGACTTGGATACGCAGTATTTT.

This clonotype was counted many times. The V and J genes are TRBV9 and TRBJ1-2; D remains unclear. CDR3 length equals 12 residues. Germline values: CDR1 SGDLS, CDR2 YYNGEE. Trimming removed 0 bases at V and 4 bases at J, with 4 bases between. Here the CDR3 DNA reads TGTGCCAGCAGCGTAGAGGGCTATGGCTACACCTTC. Protein product: CASSVEGYGYTF.

This clonotype has more than one count but fewer than ten. The chain couples TRBV12-3 or TRBV12-4 to TRBJ2-4, with D possibly TRBD1 on 6 matching bases. Trimming left V 7 bases short and J 0 bases short, with 22 bases between. CDR3 size: 18 residues. The CDR3 sequence: CASTPRGMRSLAKNIQYF. As DNA, the CDR3 is TGTGCCAGCACCCCGAGGGGGATGAGAAGTTTAGCCAAAAACATTCAGTACTTC.

A few counts support this clonotype. The chain combines TRBV10-2 with TRBJ2-5; maybe TRBD2 (5 bases). V lost 4 bases and J lost 5, with 14 bases in between. The CDR3 is 14 amino acids. The V gene's germline CDR1 is WSHSY and CDR2 SAAADI. The chain's CDR3 is CASSVLAGGETQYF. CDR3 sequence (DNA): TGCGCCAGCAGTGTCCTAGCAGGTGGGGAGACCCAGTACTTC.

This clonotype was seen ten or more times. This chain connects TRBV28 to TRBJ1-5, with 8 bases aligning to TRBD1. The germline CDR1 and CDR2 sequences are MDHEN and SYDVKM. This CDR3 has 13 amino acids. Germline trimming cut 6 bases from V and 6 bases from J; bases unmatched to any gene: 4. CDR3 sequence reads: CASRSRGLQPQHF. DNA of the CDR3: TGTGCCAGCAGGTCCAGGGGGCTTCAGCCCCAGCATTTT.

The sample holds many counts of this clonotype. This chain joins TRBV27 and TRBJ1-2; 10 nucleotides agree with TRBD1. This CDR3 spans 14 amino acids. Germline V lookup: CDR1 MNHEY, CDR2 SMNVEV (reference sequence). V lost 7 bases, J lost 2 bases, and 4 bases stayed unmatched. The CDR3 DNA sequence: TGTGCCAGCATCCTGGACAGGGGGAACTATGGCTACACCTTC. Protein sequence: CASILDRGNYGYTF.

This clonotype was recorded a few times. CDR3: CSARDVSGQRPMNEQFF. The CDR3 nucleotides are TGCAGTGCTAGAGATGTATCGGGGCAGCGCCCTATGAATGAGCAGTTCTTC. The V and J genes are TRBV20-1 and TRBJ2-1; the D call may be TRBD1 or TRBD2 (5 bases each). CDR3 length: 17 residues. With 0 bases removed from V and 7 bases from J, the gap between germline ends came to 22 bases. CDR1 is DFQATT and CDR2 is SNEGSKA in the germline V gene (reference sequence).

This clonotype was observed many times. V usage is TRBV24-1 and J usage is TRBJ1-1; weak D call: TRBD1 (5 bases). Germline V gene lookup returns CDR1 KGHDR and CDR2 SFDVKD. The CDR3 runs to 13 residues. Trimming removed 2 bases from V and 3 bases from J, with 6 bases in between. This chain's CDR3 is CATSDWGDTEAFF. The CDR3 region has the DNA TGTGCCACCAGTGATTGGGGGGACACTGAAGCTTTCTTT.

CDR3 protein: CASSLSPGAAGANVLTF. The CDR3 DNA follows: TGTGCCAGCAGCCTTTCGCCAGGGGCGGCTGGGGCCAACGTCCTGACTTTC. The chain recombines TRBV4-2 with TRBJ2-6; D is possibly TRBD1 (6 bases). This CDR3 region has 17 residues. From germline, CDR1 is LGHNA and CDR2 YNFKEQ. The V end was cut by 4 bases, the J end by 2 bases, with 15 bases between.

The sample holds a few counts of this clonotype. This may arise from a read error, as a much more abundant clone is one base away. The V call is TRBV20-1, the J call TRBJ2-3; the match to TRBD2 covers 13 bases. CDR1 and CDR2 from the germline V gene are DFQATT and SNEGSKA (reference sequence). The CDR3 is 16 amino acids. Trimming cost V 8 bases and J 1 base; bases outside gene matches: 9. In DNA, the CDR3 is TGCAGTCTCGGACTAGCGGGAGTTCAGGGCACAGATACGCAGTATTTT. Its translation is CSLGLAGVQGTDTQYF.